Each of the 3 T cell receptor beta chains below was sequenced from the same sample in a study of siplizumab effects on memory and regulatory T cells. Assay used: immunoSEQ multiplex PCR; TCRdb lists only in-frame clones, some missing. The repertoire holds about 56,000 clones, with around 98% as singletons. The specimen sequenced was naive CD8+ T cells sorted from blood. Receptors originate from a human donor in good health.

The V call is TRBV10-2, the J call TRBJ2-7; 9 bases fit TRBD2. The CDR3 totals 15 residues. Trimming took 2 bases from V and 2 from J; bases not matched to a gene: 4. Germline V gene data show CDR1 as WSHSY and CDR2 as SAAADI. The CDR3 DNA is TGCGCCAGCAGTGAGCGACTAGCGGTTACCTACGAGCAGTACTTC. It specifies CASSERLAVTYEQYF.

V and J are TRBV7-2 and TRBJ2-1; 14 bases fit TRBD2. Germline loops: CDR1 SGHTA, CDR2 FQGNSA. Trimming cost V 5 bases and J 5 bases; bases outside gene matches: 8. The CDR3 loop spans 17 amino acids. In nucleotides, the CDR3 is TGTGCCAGCAGCGCCAGGGGACTAGCGGGAGTCCACAATGAGCAGTTCTTC. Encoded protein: CASSARGLAGVHNEQFF.

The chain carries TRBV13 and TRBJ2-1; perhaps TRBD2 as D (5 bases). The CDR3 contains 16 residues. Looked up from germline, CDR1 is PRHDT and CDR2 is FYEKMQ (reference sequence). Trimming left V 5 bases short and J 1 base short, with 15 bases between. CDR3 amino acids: CASSTSGLLSYNEQFF. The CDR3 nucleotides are TGTGCCAGCAGCACTAGTGGGCTACTGTCCTACAATGAGCAGTTCTTC.